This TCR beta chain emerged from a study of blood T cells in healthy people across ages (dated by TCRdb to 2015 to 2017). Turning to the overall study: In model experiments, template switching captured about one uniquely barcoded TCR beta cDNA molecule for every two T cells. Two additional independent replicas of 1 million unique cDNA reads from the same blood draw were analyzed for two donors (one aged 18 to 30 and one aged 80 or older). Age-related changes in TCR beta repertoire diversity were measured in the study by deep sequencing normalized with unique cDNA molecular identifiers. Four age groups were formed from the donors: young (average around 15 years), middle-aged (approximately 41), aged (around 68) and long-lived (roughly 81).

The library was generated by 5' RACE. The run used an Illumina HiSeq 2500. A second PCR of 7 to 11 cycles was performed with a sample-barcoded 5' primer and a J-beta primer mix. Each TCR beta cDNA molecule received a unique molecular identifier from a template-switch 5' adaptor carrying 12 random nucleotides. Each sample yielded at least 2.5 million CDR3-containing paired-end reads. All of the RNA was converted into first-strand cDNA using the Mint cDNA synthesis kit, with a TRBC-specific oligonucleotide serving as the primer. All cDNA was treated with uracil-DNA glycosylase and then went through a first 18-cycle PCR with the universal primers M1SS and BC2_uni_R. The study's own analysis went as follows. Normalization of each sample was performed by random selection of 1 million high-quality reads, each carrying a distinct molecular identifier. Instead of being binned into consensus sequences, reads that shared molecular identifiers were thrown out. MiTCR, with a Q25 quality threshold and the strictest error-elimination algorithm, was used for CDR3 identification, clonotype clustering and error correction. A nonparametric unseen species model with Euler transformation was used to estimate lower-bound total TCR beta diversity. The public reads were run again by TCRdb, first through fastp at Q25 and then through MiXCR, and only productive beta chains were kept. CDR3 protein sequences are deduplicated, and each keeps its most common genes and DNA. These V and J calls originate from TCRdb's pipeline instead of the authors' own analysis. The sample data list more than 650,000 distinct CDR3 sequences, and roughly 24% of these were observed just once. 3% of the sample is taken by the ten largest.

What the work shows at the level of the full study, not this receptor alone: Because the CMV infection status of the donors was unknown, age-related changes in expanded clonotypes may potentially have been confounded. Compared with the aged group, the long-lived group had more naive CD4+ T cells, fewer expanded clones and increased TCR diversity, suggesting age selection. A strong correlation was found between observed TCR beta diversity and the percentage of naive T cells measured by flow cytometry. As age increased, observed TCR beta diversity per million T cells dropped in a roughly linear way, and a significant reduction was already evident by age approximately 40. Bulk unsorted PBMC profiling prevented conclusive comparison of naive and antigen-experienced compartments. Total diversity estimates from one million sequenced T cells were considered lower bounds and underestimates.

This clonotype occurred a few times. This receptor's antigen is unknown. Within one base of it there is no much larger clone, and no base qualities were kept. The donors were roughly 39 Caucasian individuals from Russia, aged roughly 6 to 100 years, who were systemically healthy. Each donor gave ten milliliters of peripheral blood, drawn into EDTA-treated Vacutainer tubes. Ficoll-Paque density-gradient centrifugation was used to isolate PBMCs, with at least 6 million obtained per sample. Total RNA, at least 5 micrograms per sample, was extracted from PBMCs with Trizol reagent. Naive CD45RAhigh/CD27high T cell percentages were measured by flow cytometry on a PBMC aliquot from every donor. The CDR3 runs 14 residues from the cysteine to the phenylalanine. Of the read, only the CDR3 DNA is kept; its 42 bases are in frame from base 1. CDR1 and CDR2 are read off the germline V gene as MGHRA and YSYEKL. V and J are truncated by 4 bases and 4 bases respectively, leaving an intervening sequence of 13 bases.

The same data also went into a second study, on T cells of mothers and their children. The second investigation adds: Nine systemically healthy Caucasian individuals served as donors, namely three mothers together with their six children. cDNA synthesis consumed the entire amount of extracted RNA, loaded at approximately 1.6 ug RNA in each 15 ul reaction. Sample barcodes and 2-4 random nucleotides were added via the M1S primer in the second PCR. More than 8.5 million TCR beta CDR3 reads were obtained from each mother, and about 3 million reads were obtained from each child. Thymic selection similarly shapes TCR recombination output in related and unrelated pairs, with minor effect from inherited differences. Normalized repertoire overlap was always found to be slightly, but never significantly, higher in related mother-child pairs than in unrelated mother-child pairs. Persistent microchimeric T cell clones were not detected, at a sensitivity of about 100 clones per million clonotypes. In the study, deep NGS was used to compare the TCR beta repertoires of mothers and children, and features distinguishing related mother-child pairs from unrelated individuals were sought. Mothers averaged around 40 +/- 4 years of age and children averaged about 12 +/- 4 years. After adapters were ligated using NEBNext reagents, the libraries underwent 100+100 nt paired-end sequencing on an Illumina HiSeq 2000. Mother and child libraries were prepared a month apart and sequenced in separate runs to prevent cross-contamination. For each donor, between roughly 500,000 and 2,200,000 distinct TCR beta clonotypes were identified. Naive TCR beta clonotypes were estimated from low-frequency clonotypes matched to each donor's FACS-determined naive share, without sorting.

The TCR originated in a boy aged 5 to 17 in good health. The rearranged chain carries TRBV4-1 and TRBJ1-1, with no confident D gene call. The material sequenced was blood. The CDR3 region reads CASSPRMEGTEAFF. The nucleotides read TGCGCCAGCAGCCCCAGGATGGAGGGCACTGAAGCTTTCTTT.